Only one count was recorded for the clone carrying this TCR beta chain. This sample stems from a study of blood T cell repertoires in COVID-19. Deletions cut 6 bases from V and 0 bases from J, with 11 bases between. The length of the CDR3 is 14 residues. The germline V gene encodes CDR1 MNHEY and CDR2 SVGAGI. Only in-frame clones appear in the TCRdb table, and some are missing; sequencing was by immunoSEQ multiplex PCR. The sample lists over 200,000 clones, approximately 88% occurring once. The source material was PBMCs or T cells enriched from blood (not recorded which). The receptor was isolated from a woman in her 30s who had been exposed to COVID-19. The chain uses TRBV6-5 and TRBJ1-1; a weak D match, TRBD1 (5 bases). CDR3 loop: CASRGGRMNTEAFF. The DNA of the CDR3 is TGTGCCAGCAGGGGGGGACGGATGAACACTGAAGCTTTCTTT.